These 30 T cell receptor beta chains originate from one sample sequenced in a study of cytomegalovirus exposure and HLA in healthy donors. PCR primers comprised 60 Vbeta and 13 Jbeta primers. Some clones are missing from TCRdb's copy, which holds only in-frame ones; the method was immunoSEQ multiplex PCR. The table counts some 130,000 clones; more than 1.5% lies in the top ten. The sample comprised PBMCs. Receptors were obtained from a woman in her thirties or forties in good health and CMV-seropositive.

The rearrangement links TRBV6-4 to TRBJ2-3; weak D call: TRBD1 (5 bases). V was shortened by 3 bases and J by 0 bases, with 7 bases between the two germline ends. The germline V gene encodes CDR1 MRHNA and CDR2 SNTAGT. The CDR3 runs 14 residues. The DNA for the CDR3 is TGTGCCAGCAGTGAGACAGTTAGCACAGATACGCAGTATTTT. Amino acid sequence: CASSETVSTDTQYF.

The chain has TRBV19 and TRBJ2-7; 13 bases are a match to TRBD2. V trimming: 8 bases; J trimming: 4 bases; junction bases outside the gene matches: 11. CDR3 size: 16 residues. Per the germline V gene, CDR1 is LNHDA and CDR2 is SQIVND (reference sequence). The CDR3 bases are TGTGCCAGTGGACTAGCGGGAGACGTGGGGCGATACGAGCAGTACTTC. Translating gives CASGLAGDVGRYEQYF. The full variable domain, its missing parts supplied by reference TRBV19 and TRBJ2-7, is DGGITQSPKYLFRKEGQNVTLSCEQNLNHDAMYWYRQDPGQGLRLIYYSQIVNDFQKGDIAEGYSVSREKKESFPLTVTSAQKNPTAFYLCASGLAGDVGRYEQYFGPGTRLTVT.

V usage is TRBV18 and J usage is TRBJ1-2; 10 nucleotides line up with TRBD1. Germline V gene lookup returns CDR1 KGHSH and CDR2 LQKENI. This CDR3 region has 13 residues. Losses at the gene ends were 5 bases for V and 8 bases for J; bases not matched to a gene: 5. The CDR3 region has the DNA TGTGCCAGCTCAGCCGGGACAGGGGACGGCTACACCTTC. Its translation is CASSAGTGDGYTF.

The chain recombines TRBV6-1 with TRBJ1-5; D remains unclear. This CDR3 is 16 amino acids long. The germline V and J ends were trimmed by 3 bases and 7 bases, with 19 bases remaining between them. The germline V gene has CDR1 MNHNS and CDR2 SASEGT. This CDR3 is CASSDRRDRYGQPQHF. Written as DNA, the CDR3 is TGTGCCAGCAGTGATCGCCGGGATAGGTATGGGCAGCCCCAGCATTTT.

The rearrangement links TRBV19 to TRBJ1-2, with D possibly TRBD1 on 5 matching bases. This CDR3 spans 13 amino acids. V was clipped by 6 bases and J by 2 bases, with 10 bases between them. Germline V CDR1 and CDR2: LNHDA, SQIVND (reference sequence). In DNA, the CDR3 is TGTGCCAGTAGCCCCGCAGGGAACTATGGCTACACCTTC. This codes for CASSPAGNYGYTF. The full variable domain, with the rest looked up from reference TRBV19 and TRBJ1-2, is DGGITQSPKYLFRKEGQNVTLSCEQNLNHDAMYWYRQDPGQGLRLIYYSQIVNDFQKGDIAEGYSVSREKKESFPLTVTSAQKNPTAFYLCASSPAGNYGYTFGSGTRLTVV.

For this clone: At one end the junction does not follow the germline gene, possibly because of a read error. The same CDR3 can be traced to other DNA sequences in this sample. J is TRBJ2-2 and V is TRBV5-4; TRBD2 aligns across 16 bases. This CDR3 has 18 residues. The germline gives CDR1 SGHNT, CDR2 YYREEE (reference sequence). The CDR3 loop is CASSPGLAGGLATGELFF. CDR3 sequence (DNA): TGCGCCAGCAGCCCGGGACTAGCGGGAGGGCTGGCCACCGGGGAGCTGTTTTTT.

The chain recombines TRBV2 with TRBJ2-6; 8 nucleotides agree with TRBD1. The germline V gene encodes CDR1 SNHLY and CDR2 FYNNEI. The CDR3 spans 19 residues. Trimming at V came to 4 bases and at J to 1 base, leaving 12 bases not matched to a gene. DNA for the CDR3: TGTGCCAGCAGTGGGGGCCGTCCCGGGACAGGTTCTGGGGCCAACGTCCTGACTTTC. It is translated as CASSGGRPGTGSGANVLTF.

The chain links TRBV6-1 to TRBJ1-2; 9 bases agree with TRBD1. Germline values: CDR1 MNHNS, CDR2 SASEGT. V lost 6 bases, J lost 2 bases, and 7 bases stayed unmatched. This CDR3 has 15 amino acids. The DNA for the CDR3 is TGTGCCAGCAGCAAATCCGGGACAGGGAACTATGGCTACACCTTC. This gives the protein CASSKSGTGNYGYTF.

This chain's CDR3 is CASSLSRGSGNTIYF. The CDR3 DNA reads TGTGCCAGCAGTTTAAGCAGGGGCTCTGGAAACACCATATATTTT. The chain couples TRBV28 to TRBJ1-3, with D possibly being TRBD1 (6 bases). The V end was cut by 2 bases, the J end by 0 bases, with 8 bases between. Germline CDR1 is MDHEN and CDR2 is SYDVKM. The CDR3 sequence is 15 residues long.

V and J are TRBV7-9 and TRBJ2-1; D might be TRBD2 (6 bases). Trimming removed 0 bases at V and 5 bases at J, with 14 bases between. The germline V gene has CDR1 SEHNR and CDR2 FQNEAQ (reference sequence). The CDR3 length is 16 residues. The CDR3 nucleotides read TGTGCCAGCAGCTTAGCGCTGGGAGGAGGGGACAATGAGCAGTTCTTC. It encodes CASSLALGGGDNEQFF. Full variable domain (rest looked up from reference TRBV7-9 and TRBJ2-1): DTGVSQNPRHKITKRGQNVTFRCDPISEHNRLYWYRQTLGQGPEFLTYFQNEAQLEKSRLLSDRFSAERPKGSFSTLEIQRTEQGDSAMYLCASSLALGGGDNEQFFGPGTRLTVL.

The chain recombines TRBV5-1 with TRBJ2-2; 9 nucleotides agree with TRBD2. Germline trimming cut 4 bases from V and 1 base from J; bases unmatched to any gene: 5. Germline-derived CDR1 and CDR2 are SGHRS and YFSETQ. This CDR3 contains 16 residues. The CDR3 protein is CASSQLAGRNTGELFF. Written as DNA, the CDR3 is TGCGCCAGCAGCCAGCTAGCGGGAAGGAACACCGGGGAGCTGTTTTTT.

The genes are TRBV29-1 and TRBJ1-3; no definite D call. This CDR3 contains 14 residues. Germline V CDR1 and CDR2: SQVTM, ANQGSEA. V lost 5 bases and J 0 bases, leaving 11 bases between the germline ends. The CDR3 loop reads CSVINSDSGNTIYF. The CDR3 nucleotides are TGCAGCGTTATCAATTCAGACTCTGGAAACACCATATATTTT. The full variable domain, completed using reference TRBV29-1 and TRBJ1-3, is SAVISQKPSRDICQRGTSLTIQCQVDSQVTMMFWYRQQPGQSLTLIATANQGSEATYESGFVIDKFPISRPNLTFSTLTVSNMSPEDSSIYLCSVINSDSGNTIYFGEGSWLTVV.

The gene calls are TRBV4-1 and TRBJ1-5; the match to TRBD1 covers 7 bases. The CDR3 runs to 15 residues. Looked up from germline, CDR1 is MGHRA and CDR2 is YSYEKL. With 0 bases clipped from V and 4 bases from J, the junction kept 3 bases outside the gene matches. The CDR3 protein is CASSQDTGQNQPQHF. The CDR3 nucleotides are TGCGCCAGCAGCCAAGATACGGGACAGAATCAGCCCCAGCATTTT.

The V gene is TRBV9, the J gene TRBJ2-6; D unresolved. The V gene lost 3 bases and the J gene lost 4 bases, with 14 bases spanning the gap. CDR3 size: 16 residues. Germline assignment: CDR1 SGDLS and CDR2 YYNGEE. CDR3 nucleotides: TGTGCCAGCAGCGCGAGCCCCACTTCAGGGGCCAACGTCCTGACTTTC. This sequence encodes CASSASPTSGANVLTF.

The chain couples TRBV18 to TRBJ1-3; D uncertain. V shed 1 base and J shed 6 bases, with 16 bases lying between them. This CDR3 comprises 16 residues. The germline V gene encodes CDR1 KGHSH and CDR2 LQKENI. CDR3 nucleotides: TGTGCCAGCTCACCACTGGAAGGACTGGTGGCAAACACCATATATTTT. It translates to CASSPLEGLVANTIYF.

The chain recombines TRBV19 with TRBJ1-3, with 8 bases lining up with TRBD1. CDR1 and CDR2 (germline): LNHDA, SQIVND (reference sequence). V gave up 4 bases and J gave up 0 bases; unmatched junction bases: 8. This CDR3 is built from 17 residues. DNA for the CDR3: TGTGCCAGTAGTACGACCGGGACAGGCCACTCTGGAAACACCATATATTTT. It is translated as CASSTTGTGHSGNTIYF.

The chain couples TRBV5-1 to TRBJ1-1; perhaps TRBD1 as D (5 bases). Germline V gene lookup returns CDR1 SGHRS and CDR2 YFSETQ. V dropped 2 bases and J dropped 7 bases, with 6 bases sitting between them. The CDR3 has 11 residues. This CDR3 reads CASSFGGEAFF. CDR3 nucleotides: TGCGCCAGCAGCTTCGGGGGTGAAGCTTTCTTT.

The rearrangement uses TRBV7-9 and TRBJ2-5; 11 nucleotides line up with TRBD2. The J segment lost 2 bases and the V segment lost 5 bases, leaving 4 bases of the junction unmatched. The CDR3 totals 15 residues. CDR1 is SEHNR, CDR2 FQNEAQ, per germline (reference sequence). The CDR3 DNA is TGTGCCAGCAGCGGGGGACTAGCGGCACAAGAGACCCAGTACTTC. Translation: CASSGGLAAQETQYF.

The CDR3 bases are TGCGCCAGCAGCCCGGACAGGGGGCACTACGGTGGCTACACCTTC. This encodes CASSPDRGHYGGYTF. The V and J genes are TRBV5-1 and TRBJ1-2; 11 nucleotides align to TRBD1. Trimming at V came to 4 bases and at J to 7 bases, leaving 9 bases not matched to a gene. This CDR3 spans 15 amino acids. Germline V gene lookup returns CDR1 SGHRS and CDR2 YFSETQ.

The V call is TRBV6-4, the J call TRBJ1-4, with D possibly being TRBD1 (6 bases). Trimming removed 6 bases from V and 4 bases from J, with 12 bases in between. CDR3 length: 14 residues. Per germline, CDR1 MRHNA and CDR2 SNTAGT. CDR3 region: CASRLRGDNEKLFF. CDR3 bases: TGTGCCAGCAGACTCAGGGGAGATAATGAAAAACTGTTTTTT.

CDR3 residues: CASSRRLSGAQETQYF. As DNA, the CDR3 is TGTGCCAGCAGTAGGAGACTAAGCGGGGCCCAAGAGACCCAGTACTTC. The genes are TRBV28 and TRBJ2-5; 7 bases agree with TRBD2. After removal of 5 bases from V and 1 base from J, the junction contained 10 bases not matched to a gene. Germline CDR1 MDHEN, CDR2 SYDVKM. CDR3 length: 16 residues.

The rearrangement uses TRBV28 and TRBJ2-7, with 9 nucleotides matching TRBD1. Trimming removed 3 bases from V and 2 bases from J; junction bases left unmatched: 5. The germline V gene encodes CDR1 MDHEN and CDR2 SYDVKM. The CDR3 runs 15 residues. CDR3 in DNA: TGTGCCAGCAGTTTTGGGGGGACAGGGCCCTACGAGCAGTACTTC. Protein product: CASSFGGTGPYEQYF.

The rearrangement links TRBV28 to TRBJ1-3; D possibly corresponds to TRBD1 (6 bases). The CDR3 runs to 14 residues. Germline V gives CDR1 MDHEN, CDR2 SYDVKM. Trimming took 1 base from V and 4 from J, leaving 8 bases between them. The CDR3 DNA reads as TGTGCCAGCAGTTTATATGACAGGGGAAACACCATATATTTT. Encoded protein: CASSLYDRGNTIYF.

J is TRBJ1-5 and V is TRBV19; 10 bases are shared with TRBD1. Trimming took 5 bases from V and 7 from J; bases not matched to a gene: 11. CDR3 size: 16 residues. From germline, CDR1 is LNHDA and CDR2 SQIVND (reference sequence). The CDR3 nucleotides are TGTGCCAGTAGTTCCGGACAGGGGGGGCCTACACAGCCCCAGCATTTT. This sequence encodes CASSSGQGGPTQPQHF.

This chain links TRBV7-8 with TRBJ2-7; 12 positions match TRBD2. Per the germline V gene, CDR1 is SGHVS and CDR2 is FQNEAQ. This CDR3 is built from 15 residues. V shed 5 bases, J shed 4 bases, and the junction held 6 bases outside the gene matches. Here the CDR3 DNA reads TGTGCCAGCAGCGAAAGACTAGCGGGAGAGTACGAGCAGTACTTC. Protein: CASSERLAGEYEQYF.

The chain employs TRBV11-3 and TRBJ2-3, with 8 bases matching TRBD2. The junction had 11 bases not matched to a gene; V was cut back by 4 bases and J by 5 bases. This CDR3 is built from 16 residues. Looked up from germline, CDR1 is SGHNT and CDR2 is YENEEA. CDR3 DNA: TGTGCCAGCAGCTCCAGCTACGGGAGGGAGGAAGATACGCAGTATTTT. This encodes CASSSSYGREEDTQYF.

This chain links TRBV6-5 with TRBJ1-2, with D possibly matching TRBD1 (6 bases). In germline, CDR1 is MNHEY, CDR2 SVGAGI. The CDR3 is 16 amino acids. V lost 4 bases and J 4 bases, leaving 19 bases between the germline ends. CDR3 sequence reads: CASSFGGSGGGYGYTF. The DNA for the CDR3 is TGTGCCAGCAGTTTTGGGGGAAGCGGGGGCGGCTATGGCTACACCTTC.

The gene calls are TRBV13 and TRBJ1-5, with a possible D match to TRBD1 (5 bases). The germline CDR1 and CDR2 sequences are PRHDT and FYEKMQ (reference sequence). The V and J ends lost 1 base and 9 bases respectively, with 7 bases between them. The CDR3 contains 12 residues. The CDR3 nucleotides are TGTGCCAGCAGCTTAGCCCAGGGGCCCCAGCATTTT. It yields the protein CASSLAQGPQHF. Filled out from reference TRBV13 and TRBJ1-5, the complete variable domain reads AAGVIQSPRHLIKEKRETATLKCYPIPRHDTVYWYQQGPGQDPQFLISFYEKMQSDKGSIPDRFSAQQFSDYHSELNMSSLELGDSALYFCASSLAQGPQHFGDGTRLSIL.

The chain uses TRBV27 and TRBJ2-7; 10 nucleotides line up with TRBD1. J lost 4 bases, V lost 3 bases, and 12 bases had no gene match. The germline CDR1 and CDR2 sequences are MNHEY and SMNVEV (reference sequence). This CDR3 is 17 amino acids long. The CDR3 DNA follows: TGTGCCAGCAGTTTGTCTCTAGGGGGACAGGGGCAATACGAGCAGTACTTC. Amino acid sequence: CASSLSLGGQGQYEQYF.

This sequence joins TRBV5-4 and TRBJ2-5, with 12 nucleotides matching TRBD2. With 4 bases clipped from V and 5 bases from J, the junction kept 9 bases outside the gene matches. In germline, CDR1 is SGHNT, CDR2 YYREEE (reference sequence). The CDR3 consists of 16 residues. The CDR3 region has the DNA TGTGCCAGCAGCCCCTCACTAGCGGGAGGTCGTGAGACCCAGTACTTC. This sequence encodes CASSPSLAGGRETQYF.